This is a list of T cell receptor beta chains from one sample in a study of blood T cell repertoires in COVID-19. Profiling relied on immunoSEQ multiplex PCR, and the TCRdb table lists in-frame clones only, not all of them. The sample shows fewer than 250,000 clones, 80% to 95% of them seen only once. Sequencing was done on a sample of peripheral blood. The receptors shown here come from a man younger than 45 with COVID-19, enrolled during active disease. Each CDR3 is given with its conserved first and last residue. D genes are given only for firm matches. Clone sizes are given selectively: once, few, many, or a class where the clone is expanded.

d_call: NA; clone_size: NA; j_call: TRBJ2-7; v_call: TRBV24-1; cdr3_aa: CATVRGHSHLEEQYF; cdr3_nt: TGTGCCACGGTTCGGGGACACAGTCATCTGGAGGAGCAGTACTTC
d_call: NA; clone_size: NA; j_call: TRBJ2-2; v_call: TRBV3-1/TRBV3-2; cdr3_aa: CASSQGLSRTGELFF; cdr3_nt: TGTGCCAGCAGCCAAGGACTATCGAGAACCGGGGAGCTGTTTTTT
d_call: NA; clone_size: NA; j_call: TRBJ1-6; v_call: TRBV9; cdr3_aa: CASSVGSNYNSPLHF; cdr3_nt: TGTGCCAGCAGCGTGGGCAGTAACTATAATTCACCCCTCCACTTT
d_call: TRBD1; clone_size: NA; j_call: TRBJ2-7; v_call: TRBV18; cdr3_aa: CASSRDRGSYEQYF; cdr3_nt: TGTGCCAGCTCACGGGACAGGGGGTCCTACGAGCAGTACTTC
d_call: NA; clone_size: NA; j_call: TRBJ1-1; v_call: TRBV29-1; cdr3_aa: CSVGRVGEAFF; cdr3_nt: TGCAGCGTTGGGCGGGTCGGGGAAGCTTTCTTT
d_call: TRBD2; clone_size: NA; j_call: TRBJ2-1; v_call: TRBV5-4; cdr3_aa: CASSLSGGRSYNEQFF; cdr3_nt: TGTGCCAGCAGCTTGTCGGGGGGGCGGTCCTACAATGAGCAGTTCTTC
d_call: NA; clone_size: NA; j_call: TRBJ2-7; v_call: TRBV27; cdr3_aa: CATSTSDRQPYEQYF; cdr3_nt: TGTGCCACCTCGACGAGTGACAGACAACCCTACGAGCAGTACTTC
d_call: NA; clone_size: NA; j_call: TRBJ2-7; v_call: TRBV20-1; cdr3_aa: CSARSGFEQYF; cdr3_nt: TGCAGTGCTAGGTCAGGGTTCGAGCAGTACTTC
d_call: TRBD2; clone_size: NA; j_call: TRBJ2-7; v_call: TRBV7-2; cdr3_aa: CASSFVEGGGQYF; cdr3_nt: TGTGCCAGCAGCTTCGTCGAGGGCGGGGGGCAGTACTTC
d_call: TRBD1; clone_size: NA; j_call: TRBJ1-2; v_call: TRBV12-3/TRBV12-4; cdr3_aa: CASSPPGQGIYTF; cdr3_nt: TGTGCCAGCAGCCCACCGGGACAGGGTATCTACACCTTC
d_call: NA; clone_size: NA; j_call: TRBJ2-7; v_call: TRBV9; cdr3_aa: CASSVGLPTGLTTYEQYF; cdr3_nt: TGTGCCAGCAGCGTAGGTCTCCCGACGGGACTTACAACCTACGAGCAGTACTTC
d_call: NA; clone_size: NA; j_call: TRBJ2-2; v_call: TRBV3-1/TRBV3-2; cdr3_aa: CASSRSRNTGELFF; cdr3_nt: TGTGCCAGCAGCCGCTCTAGGAACACCGGGGAGCTGTTTTTT
d_call: TRBD1; clone_size: NA; j_call: TRBJ1-2; v_call: TRBV7-9; cdr3_aa: CASSEPPGQGTTYGYTF; cdr3_nt: TGTGCCAGCAGCGAGCCTCCGGGACAGGGGACCACCTATGGCTACACCTTC
d_call: TRBD1; clone_size: NA; j_call: TRBJ1-1; v_call: TRBV2; cdr3_aa: CASRETGVQNTEAFF; cdr3_nt: TGTGCCAGCAGGGAAACAGGGGTCCAAAACACTGAAGCTTTCTTT
d_call: NA; clone_size: NA; j_call: TRBJ1-5; v_call: TRBV3-1/TRBV3-2; cdr3_aa: CASSGGGVMNQPQHF; cdr3_nt: TGTGCCAGCAGCGGGGGGGGCGTCATGAATCAGCCCCAGCATTTT
d_call: NA; clone_size: NA; j_call: TRBJ2-1; v_call: TRBV3-1/TRBV3-2; cdr3_aa: CASSQVFWGRSYNEQFF; cdr3_nt: TGTGCCAGCAGCCAAGTCTTCTGGGGGAGGTCCTACAATGAGCAGTTCTTC
d_call: NA; clone_size: few; j_call: TRBJ1-1; v_call: TRBV7-6; cdr3_aa: CASSPPEKRTEAFF; cdr3_nt: TGTGCCAGCAGCCCGCCGGAGAAGCGCACTGAAGCTTTCTTT
d_call: NA; clone_size: NA; j_call: TRBJ2-5; v_call: TRBV2; cdr3_aa: CASSQGKETQYF; cdr3_nt: TGTGCCAGCTCACAGGGAAAAGAGACCCAGTACTTC
d_call: NA; clone_size: NA; j_call: TRBJ1-5; v_call: TRBV3-1/TRBV3-2; cdr3_aa: CASSQDSNSNQPQHF; cdr3_nt: TGTGCCAGCAGCCAAGATTCAAATAGCAATCAGCCCCAGCATTTT
d_call: NA; clone_size: NA; j_call: TRBJ1-1; v_call: TRBV7-7; cdr3_aa: CASSLARNTEAFF; cdr3_nt: TGTGCCAGCAGCTTAGCGAGGAACACTGAAGCTTTCTTT
d_call: NA; clone_size: once; j_call: TRBJ2-5; v_call: TRBV11-3; cdr3_aa: CASSLDRGRQETQYF; cdr3_nt: TGTGCCAGCAGCTTAGATCGGGGTAGACAAGAGACCCAGTACTTC
d_call: NA; clone_size: NA; j_call: TRBJ1-2; v_call: TRBV2; cdr3_aa: CASTELLGTSTF; cdr3_nt: TGTGCCAGCACCGAACTACTCGGGACAAGCACCTTC
d_call: TRBD2; clone_size: NA; j_call: TRBJ2-2; v_call: TRBV7-7; cdr3_aa: CASSSGGANTGELFF; cdr3_nt: TGTGCCAGCAGCTCTGGGGGGGCGAACACCGGGGAGCTGTTTTTT
d_call: TRBD1; clone_size: NA; j_call: TRBJ1-4; v_call: TRBV3-1/TRBV3-2; cdr3_aa: CASSQGGQGTNEKLFF; cdr3_nt: TGTGCCAGCAGCCAAGGGGGACAGGGTACTAATGAAAAACTGTTTTTT
d_call: TRBD2; clone_size: NA; j_call: TRBJ2-5; v_call: TRBV4-2; cdr3_aa: CASSQAAGEETQYF; cdr3_nt: TGTGCCAGCAGCCAAGCGGCGGGGGAAGAGACCCAGTACTTC
d_call: NA; clone_size: NA; j_call: TRBJ1-1; v_call: TRBV24-1; cdr3_aa: CATSDLHRMNTEAFF; cdr3_nt: TGTGCCACCAGTGATTTGCACAGAATGAACACTGAAGCTTTCTTT
d_call: TRBD2; clone_size: NA; j_call: TRBJ2-1; v_call: TRBV3-1/TRBV3-2; cdr3_aa: CASSRGTSGDEQFF; cdr3_nt: TGTGCCAGCAGCCGGGGGACTAGCGGGGATGAGCAGTTCTTC
d_call: TRBD1; clone_size: NA; j_call: TRBJ1-1; v_call: TRBV18; cdr3_aa: CASSSTGGRTEAFF; cdr3_nt: TGTGCCAGCTCATCAACAGGGGGGAGGACTGAAGCTTTCTTT
d_call: NA; clone_size: once; j_call: TRBJ1-1; v_call: TRBV3-1/TRBV3-2; cdr3_aa: CASSPRGGTEAFF; cdr3_nt: TGTGCCAGCAGCCCCAGGGGTGGCACTGAAGCTTTCTTT
d_call: TRBD2; clone_size: NA; j_call: TRBJ2-3; v_call: TRBV7-7; cdr3_aa: CASSVGTSGTDTQYF; cdr3_nt: TGTGCCAGCAGCGTCGGGACTAGCGGCACAGATACGCAGTATTTT
d_call: TRBD1; clone_size: NA; j_call: TRBJ1-2; v_call: TRBV18; cdr3_aa: CASSPFGTGYMDYGYTF; cdr3_nt: TGTGCCAGCTCACCCTTTGGGACAGGGTACATGGACTATGGCTACACCTTC
d_call: NA; clone_size: NA; j_call: TRBJ1-1; v_call: TRBV5-1; cdr3_aa: CASSRAGEGTEAFF; cdr3_nt: TGCGCCAGCAGCAGGGCAGGGGAGGGCACTGAAGCTTTCTTT
d_call: NA; clone_size: NA; j_call: TRBJ1-6; v_call: TRBV30; cdr3_aa: CAWSRQVINNSPLHF; cdr3_nt: TGTGCCTGGAGTCGGCAGGTGATTAATAATTCACCCCTCCACTTT
d_call: NA; clone_size: NA; j_call: TRBJ1-1; v_call: TRBV28; cdr3_aa: CASSLRNRGRDIQRRAFF; cdr3_nt: TGTGCCAGCAGTTTACGAAATAGGGGCCGGGACATCCAGAGACGGGCTTTCTTT
d_call: NA; clone_size: NA; j_call: TRBJ1-5; v_call: TRBV19; cdr3_aa: CASRYREGYSNQPQHF; cdr3_nt: TGTGCCAGTAGGTACAGGGAGGGATATAGCAATCAGCCCCAGCATTTT
d_call: NA; clone_size: NA; j_call: TRBJ1-3; v_call: TRBV7-6; cdr3_aa: CASSRGGSSGNTIYF; cdr3_nt: TGTGCCAGCAGCCGGGGGGGGAGCTCTGGAAACACCATATATTTT
d_call: TRBD1; clone_size: NA; j_call: TRBJ1-1; v_call: TRBV7-9; cdr3_aa: CASSFGQGDTEAFF; cdr3_nt: TGTGCCAGCAGCTTTGGACAGGGAGATACTGAAGCTTTCTTT
d_call: NA; clone_size: NA; j_call: TRBJ1-2; v_call: TRBV7-2; cdr3_aa: CASSLIRNYGYTF; cdr3_nt: TGTGCCAGCAGCTTAATTAGAAACTATGGCTACACCTTC
d_call: NA; clone_size: NA; j_call: TRBJ1-5; v_call: TRBV7-6; cdr3_aa: CASSSNRVRTLCSNQPQHF; cdr3_nt: TGTGCCAGCAGCTCGAACAGGGTTCGGACACTGTGTAGCAATCAGCCCCAGCATTTT